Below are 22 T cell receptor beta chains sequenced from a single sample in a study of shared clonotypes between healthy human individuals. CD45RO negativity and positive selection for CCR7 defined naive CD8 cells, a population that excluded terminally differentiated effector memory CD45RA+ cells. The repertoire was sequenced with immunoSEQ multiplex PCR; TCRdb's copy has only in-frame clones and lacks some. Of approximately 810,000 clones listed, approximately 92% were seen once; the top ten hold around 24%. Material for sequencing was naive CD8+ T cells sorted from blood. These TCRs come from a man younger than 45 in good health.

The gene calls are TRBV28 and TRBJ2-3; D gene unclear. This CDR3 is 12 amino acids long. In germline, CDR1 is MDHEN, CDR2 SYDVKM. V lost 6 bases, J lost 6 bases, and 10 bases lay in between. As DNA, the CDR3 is TGTGCCAGCAGCTATCTCGGCGATACGCAGTATTTT. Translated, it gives CASSYLGDTQYF. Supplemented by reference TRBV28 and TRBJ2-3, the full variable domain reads DVKVTQSSRYLVKRTGEKVFLECVQDMDHENMFWYRQDPGLGLRLIYFSYDVKMKEKGDIPEGYSVSREKKERFSLILESASTNQTSMYLCASSYLGDTQYFGPGTRLTVL.

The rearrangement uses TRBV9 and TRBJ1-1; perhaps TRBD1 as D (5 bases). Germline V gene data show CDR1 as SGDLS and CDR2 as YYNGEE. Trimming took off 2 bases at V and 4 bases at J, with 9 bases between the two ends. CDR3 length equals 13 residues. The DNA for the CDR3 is TGTGCCAGCAGCGTGGGGGTAAGCACTGAAGCTTTCTTT. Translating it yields CASSVGVSTEAFF.

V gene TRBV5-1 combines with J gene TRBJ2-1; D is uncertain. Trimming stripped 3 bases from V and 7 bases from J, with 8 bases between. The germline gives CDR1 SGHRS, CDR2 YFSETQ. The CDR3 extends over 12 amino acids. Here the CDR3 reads CASSSGLNEQFF. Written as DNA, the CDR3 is TGCGCCAGCAGCTCGGGTCTGAATGAGCAGTTCTTC.

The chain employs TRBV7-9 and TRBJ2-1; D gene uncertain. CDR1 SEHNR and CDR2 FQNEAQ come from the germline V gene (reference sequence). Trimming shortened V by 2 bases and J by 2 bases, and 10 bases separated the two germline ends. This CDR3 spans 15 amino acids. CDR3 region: CASSLQQRTYNEQFF. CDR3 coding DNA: TGTGCCAGCAGCTTACAACAGCGTACCTACAATGAGCAGTTCTTC.

CDR3 sequence: CATSRDGVGAGDNEQFF. The CDR3 bases are TGTGCCACCAGCAGAGATGGCGTGGGGGCGGGGGACAATGAGCAGTTCTTC. The chain recombines TRBV15 with TRBJ2-1; D possibly corresponds to TRBD2 (7 bases). Germline values: CDR1 LNHNV, CDR2 YYDKDF (reference sequence). V lost 0 bases, J lost 5 bases, and 17 bases lay in between. The CDR3 covers 17 residues.

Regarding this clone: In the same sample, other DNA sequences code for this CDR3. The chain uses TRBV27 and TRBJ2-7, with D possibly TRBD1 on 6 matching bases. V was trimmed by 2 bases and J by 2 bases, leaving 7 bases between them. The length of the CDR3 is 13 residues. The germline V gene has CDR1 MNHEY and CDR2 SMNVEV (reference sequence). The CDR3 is CASSLGGPYEQYF. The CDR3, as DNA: TGTGCCAGCAGTTTAGGGGGCCCCTACGAGCAGTACTTC.

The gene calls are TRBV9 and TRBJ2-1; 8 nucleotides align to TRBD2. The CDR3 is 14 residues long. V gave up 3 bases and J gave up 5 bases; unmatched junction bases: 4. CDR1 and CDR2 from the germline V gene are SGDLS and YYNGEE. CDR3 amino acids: CASSAGLGNNEQFF. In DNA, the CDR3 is TGTGCCAGCAGCGCGGGACTAGGGAACAATGAGCAGTTCTTC.

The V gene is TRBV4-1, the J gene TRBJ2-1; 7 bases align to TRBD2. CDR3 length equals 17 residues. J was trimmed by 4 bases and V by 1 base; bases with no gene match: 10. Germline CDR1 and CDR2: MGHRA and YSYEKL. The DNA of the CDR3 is TGCGCCAGCAGCCAAGTTAGTGCGGGAGTTTTATACAATGAGCAGTTCTTC. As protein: CASSQVSAGVLYNEQFF.

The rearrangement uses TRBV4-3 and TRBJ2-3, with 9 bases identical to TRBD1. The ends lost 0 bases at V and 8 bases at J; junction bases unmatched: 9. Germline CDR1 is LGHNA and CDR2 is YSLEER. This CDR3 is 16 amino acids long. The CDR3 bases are TGCGCCAGCAGCCAAGATGGGACAGGGCTGAGGGGTACGCAGTATTTT. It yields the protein CASSQDGTGLRGTQYF.

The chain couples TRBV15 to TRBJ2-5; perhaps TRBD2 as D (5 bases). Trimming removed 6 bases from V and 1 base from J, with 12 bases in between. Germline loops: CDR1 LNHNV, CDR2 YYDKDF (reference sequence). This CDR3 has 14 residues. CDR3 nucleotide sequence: TGTGCCACCAGTGGTACTAGAACCCAAGAGACCCAGTACTTC. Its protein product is CATSGTRTQETQYF.

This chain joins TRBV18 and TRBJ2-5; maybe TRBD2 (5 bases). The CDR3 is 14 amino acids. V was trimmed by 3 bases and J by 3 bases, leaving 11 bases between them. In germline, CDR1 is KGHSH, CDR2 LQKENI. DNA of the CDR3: TGTGCCAGCTCACCCAGTCGGCGGGAAGAGACCCAGTACTTC. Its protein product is CASSPSRREETQYF.

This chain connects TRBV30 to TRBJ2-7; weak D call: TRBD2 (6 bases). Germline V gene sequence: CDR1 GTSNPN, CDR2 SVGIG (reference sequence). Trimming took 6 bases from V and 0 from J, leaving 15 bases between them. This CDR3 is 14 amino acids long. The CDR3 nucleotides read TGTGCCTGCTCTCCGGGACTGTTCTCCTACGAGCAGTACTTC. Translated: CACSPGLFSYEQYF. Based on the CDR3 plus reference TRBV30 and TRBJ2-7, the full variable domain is SQTIHQWPATLVQPVGSPLSLECTVEGTSNPNLYWYRQAAGRGLQLLFYSVGIGQISSEVPQNLSASRPQDRQFILSSKKLLLSDSGFYLCACSPGLFSYEQYFGPGTRLTVT.

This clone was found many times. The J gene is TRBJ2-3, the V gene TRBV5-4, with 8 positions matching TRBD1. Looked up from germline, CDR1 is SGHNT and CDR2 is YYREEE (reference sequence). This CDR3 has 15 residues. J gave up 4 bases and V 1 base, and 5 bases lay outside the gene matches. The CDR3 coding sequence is TGTGCCAGCAGCTTGAACCCGACAGGGGCAGATACGCAGTATTTT. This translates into CASSLNPTGADTQYF.

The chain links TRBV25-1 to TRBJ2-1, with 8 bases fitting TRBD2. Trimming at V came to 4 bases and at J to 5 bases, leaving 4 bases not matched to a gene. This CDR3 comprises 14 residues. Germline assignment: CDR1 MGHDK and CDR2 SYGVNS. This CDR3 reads CASSVGSGNNEQFF. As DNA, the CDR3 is TGTGCCAGCAGTGTTGGTAGCGGGAACAATGAGCAGTTCTTC.

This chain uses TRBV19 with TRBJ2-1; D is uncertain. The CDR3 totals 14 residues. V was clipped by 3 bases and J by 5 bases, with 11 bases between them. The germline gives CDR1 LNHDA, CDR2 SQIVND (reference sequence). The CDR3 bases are TGTGCCAGTAGTATTGCCAATTTTGACAATGAGCAGTTCTTC. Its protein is CASSIANFDNEQFF.

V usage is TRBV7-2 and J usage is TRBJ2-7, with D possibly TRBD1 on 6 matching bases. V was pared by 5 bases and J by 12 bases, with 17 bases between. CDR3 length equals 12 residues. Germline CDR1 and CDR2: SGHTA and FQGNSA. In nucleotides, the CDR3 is TGTGCCAGCAGCCTCGGGACACCTTGGGGGTACTTC. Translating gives CASSLGTPWGYF.

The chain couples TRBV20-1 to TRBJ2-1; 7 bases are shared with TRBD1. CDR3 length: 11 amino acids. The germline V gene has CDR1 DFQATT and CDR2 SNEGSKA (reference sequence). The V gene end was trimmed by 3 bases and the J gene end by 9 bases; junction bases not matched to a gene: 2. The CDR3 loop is CSARTGSEQFF. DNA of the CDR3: TGCAGTGCTAGGACAGGGTCTGAGCAGTTCTTC.

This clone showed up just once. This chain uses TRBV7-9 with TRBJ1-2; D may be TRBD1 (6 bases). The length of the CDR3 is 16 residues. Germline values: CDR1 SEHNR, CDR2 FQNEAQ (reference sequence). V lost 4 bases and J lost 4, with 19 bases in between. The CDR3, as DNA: TGTGCCAGCAGCTCAACCGACGGGGGGCGCGGCTATGGCTACACCTTC. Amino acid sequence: CASSSTDGGRGYGYTF.

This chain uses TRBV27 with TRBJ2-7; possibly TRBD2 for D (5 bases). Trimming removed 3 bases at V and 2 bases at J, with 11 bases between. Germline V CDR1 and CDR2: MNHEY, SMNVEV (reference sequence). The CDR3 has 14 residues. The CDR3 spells CASSLWSGPYEQYF. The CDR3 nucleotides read TGTGCCAGCAGTTTGTGGAGCGGCCCCTACGAGCAGTACTTC.

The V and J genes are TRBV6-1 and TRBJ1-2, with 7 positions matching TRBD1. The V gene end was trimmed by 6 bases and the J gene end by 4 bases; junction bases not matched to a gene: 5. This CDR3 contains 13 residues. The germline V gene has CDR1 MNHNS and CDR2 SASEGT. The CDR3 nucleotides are TGTGCCAGCAGCGATACAGGGGCCTATGGCTACACCTTC. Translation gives CASSDTGAYGYTF.

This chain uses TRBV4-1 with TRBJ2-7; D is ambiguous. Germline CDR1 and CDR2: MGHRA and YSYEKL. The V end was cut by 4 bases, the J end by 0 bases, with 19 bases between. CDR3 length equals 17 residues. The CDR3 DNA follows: TGCGCCAGCAGCCCTATAGAGAGTGGTCCAAGCTCCTACGAGCAGTACTTC. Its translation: CASSPIESGPSSYEQYF.

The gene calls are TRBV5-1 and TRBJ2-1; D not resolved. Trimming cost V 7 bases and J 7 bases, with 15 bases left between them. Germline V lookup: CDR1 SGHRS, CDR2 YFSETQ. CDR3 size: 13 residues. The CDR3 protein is CASRASGGNEQFF. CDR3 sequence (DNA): TGCGCCAGCCGCGCTTCGGGCGGAAATGAGCAGTTCTTC.